This T cell receptor (beta chain) derives from a study of radiotherapy plus CTLA-4 blockade in lung cancer. At the level of the study: An objective response was seen in 15% to 20% of patients, and disease control in around 33%.

CDR1 and CDR2 from the germline V gene are SGHRS and YFSETQ. The CDR3 length is 14 residues. The trim removed 7 bases at V and 10 bases at J, leaving 13 bases unmatched. This clone was recorded only once. Here immunoSEQ multiplex PCR was the method, and the copy in TCRdb shows in-frame clones only, minus some. The sample holds more than 90,000 clones, roughly 88% seen once. This receptor was identified in a human donor with non-small cell lung cancer that progressed on radiotherapy plus ipilimumab. Here the sequenced sample was peripheral blood, taken from a patient treated with radiotherapy plus ipilimumab. V is TRBV5-1 and J is TRBJ2-1; 8 positions agree with TRBD2. CDR3 nucleotide sequence: TGCGCCAGCCATAGCGGGACCGGGAGAGGGGAGCAGTTCTTC. It translates to CASHSGTGRGEQFF.